Described below is a single T cell receptor beta chain sequence and its context. Its target is not known. In the original analysis: From ImmunoSEQ came sequences covering only the junction and carrying no quality scores, so filtering differed. Some clones are missing from TCRdb's copy, which holds only in-frame ones; the method was immunoSEQ multiplex PCR. V and J calls and clone size are those listed in that table; D and trimming were worked out from the DNA. The sample has roughly 2,300,000 clones; 80% to 95% are singletons. This specimen comes from a study of shared clonotypes between healthy human individuals. The junction had 4 bases not matched to a gene; V was cut back by 1 base and J by 4 bases. Germline assignment: CDR1 SGDLS and CDR2 YYNGEE. The CDR3 sequence is 15 residues long. Findings and caveats of the study: It was observed that approximately 5% of naive CD4 clonotypes were shared across a handful of donors. Across subsets, estimated richness was generally greater for naive than for memory populations.

The J gene is TRBJ2-2, the V gene TRBV9; TRBD2 aligns across 7 bases. The TCR originated in a man between 18 and 29 years old in good health. Some clones in this sample may be carry-over from other donors' samples. The specimen sequenced was naive CD4+ T cells from PBMCs. Noted subset: CD45RA+ positively selected. In DNA, the CDR3 is TGTGCCAGCAGCGTACTAGCGGTGTTCACCGGGGAGCTGTTTTTT. Its protein product is CASSVLAVFTGELFF.